This is a list of T cell receptor beta chains from one sample in a study of blood T cell repertoires in COVID-19. This table comes from immunoSEQ multiplex PCR, and its TCRdb copy is limited to in-frame clones, with some not included. The repertoire holds over 65,000 clones, with under 80% as singletons. The sequencing input was peripheral blood. These receptors were obtained from a man aged 55-75 years with COVID-19, enrolled during active disease. Both conserved end residues are part of each CDR3. The D gene is left open where the match is weak. The listing skips clone size in some rows; elsewhere it reads once, few, many or a size class.

d_call	j_call	v_call	clone_size	cdr3_aa	cdr3_nt
TRBD1	TRBJ1-4	TRBV29-1	.	CSVLSGQGTNEKLFF	TGCAGCGTTTTAAGTGGACAGGGGACTAATGAAAAACTGTTTTTT
TRBD1	TRBJ2-7	TRBV11-2	.	CASSLDATGDEQYF	TGTGCCAGCAGCTTAGATGCGACAGGGGACGAGCAGTACTTC
TRBD1	TRBJ2-2	TRBV9	.	CASSVRGQGTGELFF	TGTGCCAGCAGCGTGAGGGGGCAGGGGACCGGGGAGCTGTTTTTT
.	TRBJ2-1	TRBV6-6	few	CASREAGEQFF	TGTGCCAGCAGGGAGGCTGGTGAGCAGTTCTTC
.	TRBJ2-1	TRBV5-5	.	CASSSRTSSVSRNEQFF	TGTGCCAGCAGCTCTCGAACCAGCTCGGTCTCTAGGAATGAGCAGTTCTTC
TRBD1	TRBJ1-2	TRBV7-9	.	CASSLAGPGGVGAYGYTF	TGTGCCAGCAGCTTAGCTGGTCCAGGGGGAGTTGGGGCCTATGGCTACACCTTC
.	TRBJ2-7	TRBV7-6	.	CASSFARASEQYF	TGTGCCAGCAGCTTCGCCAGGGCGTCCGAGCAGTACTTC
TRBD1	TRBJ2-7	TRBV5-1	few	CASSRDSLRGYEQYF	TGCGCCAGCAGCCGGGACAGCCTCCGGGGCTACGAGCAGTACTTC
.	TRBJ1-4	TRBV3-1/TRBV3-2	few	CASTTRGVNEKLFF	TGTGCCAGCACCACCCGGGGGGTTAATGAAAAACTGTTTTTT
TRBD1	TRBJ1-4	TRBV3-1/TRBV3-2	.	CASSLQGAGGKLFF	TGTGCCAGCAGTCTCCAGGGGGCGGGTGGAAAACTGTTTTTT
TRBD1	TRBJ1-5	TRBV9	few	CASTRRGWGARDQPQHF	TGTGCCAGCACCCGCAGGGGGTGGGGGGCGCGTGATCAGCCCCAGCATTTT
.	TRBJ1-3	TRBV7-2	.	CASSPRGYRDGNTIYF	TGTGCCAGCAGCCCACGGGGCTACAGGGATGGAAACACCATATATTTT
TRBD2	TRBJ2-1	TRBV5-1	.	CASRRTSENEQFF	TGCGCCAGCAGGCGGACTAGCGAGAATGAGCAGTTCTTC
.	TRBJ2-4	TRBV6-1	.	CASSEAGATKNIQYF	TGTGCCAGCAGTGAAGCGGGGGCAACCAAAAACATTCAGTACTTC
TRBD1	TRBJ1-1	TRBV6-1	.	CASSEVAGGSTEAFF	TGTGCCAGCAGTGAAGTCGCAGGGGGTTCCACTGAAGCTTTCTTT
TRBD2	TRBJ2-2	TRBV19	.	CASSIGPGGTGELFF	TGTGCCAGTAGTATAGGGCCCGGGGGGACCGGGGAGCTGTTTTTT
.	TRBJ1-6	TRBV9	few	CASSVASWTPDNSPLHF	TGTGCCAGCAGCGTAGCTTCATGGACACCCGATAATTCACCCCTCCACTTT
TRBD2	TRBJ2-7	TRBV19	.	CASSISSGTYEQYF	TGTGCCAGTAGTATTAGTAGCGGGACCTACGAGCAGTACTTC
TRBD1	TRBJ2-7	TRBV10-3	few	CAISEYGTVYEQYF	TGTGCCATCAGTGAGTACGGGACAGTCTACGAGCAGTACTTC
TRBD2	TRBJ2-3	TRBV14	.	CASNRAGGRADTQYF	TGTGCCAGCAATAGAGCGGGGGGGCGCGCAGATACGCAGTATTTT
TRBD2	TRBJ2-5	TRBV3-1/TRBV3-2	.	CASSRGLAGYGETQYF	TGTGCCAGCAGCCGGGGACTAGCGGGGTACGGAGAGACCCAGTACTTC
.	TRBJ2-3	TRBV19	once	CASSIHRQGADTQYF	TGTGCCAGTAGTATCCACCGTCAGGGCGCAGATACGCAGTATTTT